This T cell receptor beta chain was recovered during a study of glioma-infiltrating T cells. Study results and caveats: Tissue and blood shared very few CDR3 sequences.

The iRepertoire nested amplicon-rescue multiplex PCR amplified TCR alpha and beta CDR3s from RNA. One-step reverse transcription and amplification started from approximately 100-400 ng of tissue mRNA or PBMC total RNA. TCRdb processed the multiplex PCR reads anew with MiXCR; each CDR3 protein has one entry. This repertoire shows about 140,000 distinct CDR3 sequences, about two fifths found once; its top ten account for roughly a fifth. V lost 2 bases to trimming and J lost 1 base; unmatched junction nucleotides: 2. Germline assignment: CDR1 MNHEY and CDR2 SMNVEV (reference sequence). This CDR3 region has 14 residues. Details on this clonotype: Its antigen is unidentified.

This receptor was obtained from a human donor with low-grade glioma or glioblastoma, undergoing nonglioma brain surgery, or in good health (not recorded which). The sample taken for sequencing was glioma tissue, nonneoplastic brain tissue, or PBMCs (not recorded which). The V call is TRBV27, the J call TRBJ2-7, with 7 bases identical to TRBD1. CDR3 bases: TGTGCCAGCAGTTTAGGACAGGTTTCCTACGAGCAGTACTTC. It translates to CASSLGQVSYEQYF.